This T cell receptor (beta chain) was recorded in a study of CD4 T cells in relation to SARS-CoV-2 and coronaviruses (dated by TCRdb to the early 2020s). The study in broad terms: The ViraFEST assay cultured PBMCs with antigen for nine to ten days, then sequenced TCR beta CDR3s to find antigen-specific clonal expansions. An HIV-1 Nef peptide pool or a culture without peptide was used as the negative reference condition. Shared crossreactive spike epitopes were mapped to their HLA restriction using patient-derived lymphoblastoid cell lines. At the level of individual TCR clonotypes, the study measured memory CD4+ T cell crossreactivity between SARS-CoV-2 spike protein and common cold coronavirus spike proteins. The Adaptive Biotechnologies TCR-sequencing kit was used for samples from three pre-COVID donors and for the naive versus memory experiments, whereas the other data were Illumina-based. A different TCR-beta assay, based on Illumina, was used to sequence expansion assays from other donors in the study.

Points the paper makes about the study in general: Crossreactive clones showed significantly weaker SARS-CoV-2-driven expansion than monoreactive clones, consistent with antigenic imprinting. Because the crossreactivity analysis focused on spike protein, crossreactivity against other viral proteins was not assessed. The study was limited by small numbers of patients and tested TCRs. Because no donor provided both pre-pandemic and post-infection samples, tracing the source of pre-existing responses was limited. Memory CD4+ clonotypes crossrecognizing SARS-CoV-2 and at least one common cold coronavirus spike were found in 50% to 80% of donors.

The library was produced with the immunoSEQ multiplex PCR assay. On the authors' methods: During preprocessing, nonproductive sequences were removed, as were CDR3s that did not start with C, did not end with F or W, or were shorter than 7 amino acids. Antigen-specific clonotypes were called with the MANAFEST web app, based on expansion relative to reference and other culture wells. To be counted as positive, a clone had to show significant expansion compared with the reference culture, at an FDR below 0.05, in 2 of 3 replicate wells. To be called positive, a clone also had to show significant expansion compared with every other tandem well and an odds ratio greater than 5. Pairwise Levenshtein distance, computed with the stringdist R package after three terminal residues were trimmed from each end, was used as the measure of CDR3 homology. Held by TCRdb, this immuneACCESS table contains in-frame sequences only and omits some clones. Under half of the omission traces to an unresolved V gene where checked; the cause of the rest is unknown. V and J calls plus clone size are reproduced from that table; the DNA served to infer D and trimming. The sample includes around 26,000 clones, with around three quarters observed a single time. The top ten clonotypes cover roughly 23% of the sample.

Inclusive of the bounding cysteine and phenylalanine, the CDR3 is 13 residues long. The DNA shown is the 39-base CDR3, in frame from base 1. Trimming takes 3 bases from V and 5 bases from J, and the germline ends sit 10 bases apart. Remarks on this clone: Its antigen has not been determined. It has no much larger one-base neighbor in the sample; base qualities were not kept.

CD4+ T cells from unexposed donors were collected before the COVID-19 pandemic (2011-2018). After less than 13 days of culture, CD4+ T cells were isolated with the EasySep CD4+ T cell isolation kit. As far as cell numbers permitted, CD4+ T cells from unexposed donors were tested for reactivity against SARS-CoV-2 S and N as well as four spike pools from common cold coronaviruses. Two million PBMCs per well were cultured in IMDM with around 5% human AB serum and 8.5 to 10 IU/ml IL-2. Half of the culture medium was replaced with fresh IL-2-containing medium on days 3 and 7. In general, every peptide culture condition was set up in three replicate wells. The leukapheresis product used for the unexposed donors was purchased from a commercial source. PBMCs were isolated from leukapheresis product or whole blood by Ficoll-Paque PLUS gradient centrifugation. PBMCs were either used fresh in the expansion assay or cryopreserved at -140 degrees C. The QIAamp Micro DNA Kit was used to extract genomic DNA from the CD4+ T cells.

The receptor was derived from a human donor in good health. The chain is assembled from TRBV12-3 or TRBV12-4 and TRBJ1-1; TRBD1 could be the D gene, as 5 bases match. Sequenced sample: CD4+ T cells from PBMCs, cultured in vitro. The bases are TGTGCCAGCAGTTTCGCAGGGAGGACTGAAGCTTTCTTT. Protein translation: CASSFAGRTEAFF.